Following are 20 T cell receptor beta chains from one sample sequenced in a study of shared T cell receptors in the human thymus. TCRdb keeps only in-frame clones here, not all; method: immunoSEQ multiplex PCR. The sample carries 500,000 to 750,000 clones, roughly 90% recorded once. The same sample was also used in a study of human thymus T cells.

Specimen: thymocytes. These receptors were collected from a boy under two years old with a congenital heart defect.

This rearrangement joins TRBV5-1 to TRBJ2-7; D is possibly TRBD1 (5 bases). From germline, CDR1 is SGHRS and CDR2 YFSETQ. The CDR3 extends over 16 amino acids. Trimming left V 4 bases short and J 3 bases short, with 20 bases between. CDR3 in DNA: TGCGCCAGCAGCCCACCCAGCCCCGGACAAGTCTACGAGCAGTACTTC. Translation: CASSPPSPGQVYEQYF.

This chain links TRBV13 with TRBJ2-3; possibly TRBD2 for D (5 bases). CDR1 and CDR2 (germline): PRHDT, FYEKMQ (reference sequence). Trimming pared 4 bases from V and 2 bases from J, leaving 19 bases between. The CDR3 is made up of 17 amino acids. The CDR3 loop reads CASSSRPGVFPTDTQYF. The CDR3 DNA reads TGTGCCAGCAGCTCCCGCCCCGGGGTCTTTCCCACAGATACGCAGTATTTT.

J is TRBJ2-1 and V is TRBV5-4, with D perhaps TRBD1 (6 bases). Trimming left V 1 base short and J 13 bases short, with 15 bases between. Germline V gives CDR1 SGHNT, CDR2 YYREEE (reference sequence). The CDR3 consists of 13 residues. The CDR3: CASSLRLDRPQFF. CDR3 in DNA: TGTGCCAGCAGCTTGAGACTCGACAGGCCACAGTTCTTC.

J is TRBJ2-2 and V is TRBV28; D call uncertain. CDR3 size: 16 residues. Trimming pared 8 bases from V and 2 bases from J, leaving 18 bases between. The germline gives CDR1 MDHEN, CDR2 SYDVKM. CDR3 DNA: TGTGCCAGCTTAATCCTATGCCTCCGCAACACCGGGGAGCTGTTTTTT. The encoded protein is CASLILCLRNTGELFF.

The chain has TRBV30 and TRBJ2-1; 10 nucleotides align to TRBD2. CDR1 GTSNPN and CDR2 SVGIG come from the germline V gene (reference sequence). After removal of 0 bases from V and 2 bases from J, the junction contained 4 bases not matched to a gene. CDR3 length equals 16 residues. DNA of the CDR3: TGTGCCTGGAGTGTTAGCGGGAGGAAAACCTACAATGAGCAGTTCTTC. Amino acid sequence: CAWSVSGRKTYNEQFF.

The V call is TRBV27, the J call TRBJ2-5, with 7 nucleotides matching TRBD2. CDR1 is MNHEY and CDR2 is SMNVEV in the germline V gene (reference sequence). With 7 bases clipped from V and 4 bases from J, the junction kept 12 bases outside the gene matches. CDR3 length: 15 amino acids. The CDR3 sequence is CASNCWREKVETQYF. The CDR3 nucleotides are TGTGCCAGCAACTGCTGGCGGGAGAAGGTAGAGACCCAGTACTTC.

This chain connects TRBV4-3 to TRBJ1-2, with D possibly being TRBD1 (5 bases). V was clipped by 1 base and J by 0 bases, with 24 bases between them. Looked up from germline, CDR1 is LGHNA and CDR2 is YSLEER. The CDR3 runs to 20 residues. CDR3 amino acids: CASSQVEGGGVEEANYGYTF. The DNA of the CDR3 is TGCGCCAGCAGCCAAGTCGAGGGCGGAGGGGTAGAGGAGGCTAACTATGGCTACACCTTC.

This rearrangement joins TRBV6-6 to TRBJ1-3, with 9 nucleotides matching TRBD1. The V gene's germline CDR1 is MNHNY and CDR2 SVGAGI (reference sequence). This CDR3 comprises 16 residues. With V trimmed by 6 bases and J by 4 bases, 10 bases remained unmatched. CDR3 in amino acids: CASREPTGGSGNTIYF. CDR3 bases: TGTGCCAGCAGAGAACCGACAGGGGGTTCCGGAAACACCATATATTTT.

V usage is TRBV7-8 and J usage is TRBJ2-1, with 7 bases lining up with TRBD2. Germline lookup yields CDR1 SGHVS and CDR2 FQNEAQ. The J segment lost 5 bases and the V segment lost 2 bases, leaving 12 bases of the junction unmatched. The CDR3 covers 17 residues. Here the CDR3 reads CASSLKAGLRFHNEQFF. For the CDR3, the DNA is TGTGCCAGCAGCTTAAAAGCGGGACTACGCTTCCACAATGAGCAGTTCTTC.

This clone turned up a few times. V gene TRBV18 combines with J gene TRBJ1-4, with 8 positions matching TRBD1. CDR1 is KGHSH, CDR2 LQKENI, per germline. CDR3 length equals 15 residues. V lost 4 bases, J lost 5 bases, and 6 bases stayed unmatched. This chain's CDR3 is CASSQTRDRNEKLFF. DNA for the CDR3: TGTGCCAGCTCACAAACCCGGGACAGGAATGAAAAACTGTTTTTT.

In this sample, this clone turned up once. The chain links TRBV6-5 to TRBJ2-1, with D tentatively TRBD2 (5 bases). Trimming pared 5 bases from V and 8 bases from J, leaving 10 bases between. The germline V gene has CDR1 MNHEY and CDR2 SVGAGI. The CDR3 totals 12 residues. In DNA form, the CDR3 reads TGTGCCAGCAGTACTAGTCGGCATGAGCAGTTCTTC. Amino acid sequence: CASSTSRHEQFF.

The V and J genes are TRBV11-2 and TRBJ1-2; D is perhaps TRBD1 (6 bases). Deletions cut 0 bases from V and 6 bases from J, with 17 bases between. Germline V CDR1 and CDR2: SGHAT, FQNNGV. CDR3 length equals 16 residues. The CDR3 bases are TGTGCCAGCAGCTTAGACCCGGACAGCCTCCTTAATGGCTACACCTTC. It yields the protein CASSLDPDSLLNGYTF.

The chain recombines TRBV4-3 with TRBJ2-7, with D uncertain. With 0 bases removed from V and 2 bases from J, the gap between germline ends came to 14 bases. Germline V lookup: CDR1 LGHNA, CDR2 YSLEER. CDR3 length equals 16 residues. The CDR3 DNA sequence: TGCGCCAGCAGCCAAGATTTGACAAACCCGGCCTACGAGCAGTACTTC. The encoded protein is CASSQDLTNPAYEQYF.

CDR3 residues: CASSIRRGYGYTF. For the CDR3, the DNA is TGTGCCAGTAGTATTCGCAGGGGGTATGGCTACACCTTC. The gene calls are TRBV19 and TRBJ1-2; 7 bases are a match to TRBD1. Germline V lookup: CDR1 LNHDA, CDR2 SQIVND (reference sequence). With V trimmed by 3 bases and J by 5 bases, 3 bases remained unmatched. CDR3 length equals 13 residues.

The rearrangement links TRBV10-3 to TRBJ2-7; unclear D gene. V was shortened by 8 bases and J by 2 bases, with 10 bases between the two germline ends. Per germline, CDR1 ENHRY and CDR2 SYGVKD. The CDR3 spans 12 residues. The CDR3 reads CAIPPRAYEQYF. The CDR3 region has the DNA TGTGCCATCCCCCCCCGGGCCTACGAGCAGTACTTC.

The rearrangement links TRBV6-5 to TRBJ2-7; 7 bases are shared with TRBD1. CDR1 is MNHEY and CDR2 is SVGAGI in the germline V gene. V lost 5 bases to trimming and J lost 3 bases; unmatched junction nucleotides: 7. The CDR3 is 14 residues long. The CDR3 reads CASSHRQGSYEQYF. The CDR3 DNA follows: TGTGCCAGCAGTCACAGACAGGGAAGCTACGAGCAGTACTTC.

The chain employs TRBV14 and TRBJ1-3, with no clear D. This CDR3 comprises 12 residues. Germline assignment: CDR1 SGHDN and CDR2 FVKESK. V was shortened by 2 bases and J by 4 bases, with 3 bases between the two germline ends. For the CDR3, the DNA is TGTGCCAGCAGCCAATCGGGAAACACCATATATTTT. It is translated as CASSQSGNTIYF.

Only one count was recorded for this clone. This chain connects TRBV11-3 to TRBJ2-3; D is possibly TRBD2 (5 bases). V gave up 2 bases and J gave up 1 base, with 19 bases separating them. This CDR3 contains 18 residues. Per germline, CDR1 SGHNT and CDR2 YENEEA. In nucleotides, the CDR3 is TGTGCCAGCAGCTTACCCCCACGGGGTCCCAAGGGCACAGATACGCAGTATTTT. Amino acids: CASSLPPRGPKGTDTQYF.

The chain combines TRBV7-9 with TRBJ2-5, with 8 bases fitting TRBD2. This CDR3 region has 13 residues. With 5 bases clipped from V and 6 bases from J, the junction kept 5 bases outside the gene matches. CDR1 and CDR2 (germline): SEHNR, FQNEAQ (reference sequence). The CDR3 nucleotides read TGTGCCAGCAGCCGGACTAGCATAAAGACCCAGTACTTC. Translated: CASSRTSIKTQYF. The variable domain in full, with the rest retrieved from reference TRBV7-9 and TRBJ2-5, is DTGVSQNPRHKITKRGQNVTFRCDPISEHNRLYWYRQTLGQGPEFLTYFQNEAQLEKSRLLSDRFSAERPKGSFSTLEIQRTEQGDSAMYLCASSRTSIKTQYFGPGTRLLVL.

The chain couples TRBV14 to TRBJ2-7; no clear D. The CDR3 runs 16 residues. Trimming took 0 bases from V and 0 from J, leaving 12 bases between them. Germline CDR1 reads SGHDN; CDR2 reads FVKESK. The CDR3 is CASSQDRLLSSYEQYF. The CDR3 region has the DNA TGTGCCAGCAGCCAAGATAGACTTCTGAGCTCCTACGAGCAGTACTTC.